Shown below are 24 T cell receptor beta chains from a single sample sequenced in a study of T cells in Graves' hyperthyroidism and ophthalmopathy. Researchers took RNA transcripts and amplified the TCR beta CDR3 regions from them. During a first-round RT-PCR of the TCR CDR3, the HTBI primer set was used. Each CDR3 protein is one row after TCRdb ran MiXCR on the multiplex PCR reads. The data hold some 360,000 distinct CDR3 sequences, with over 15% observed a single time. Sequencing was done on a sample of blood. The source is a woman in her thirties or forties with Graves' ophthalmopathy.

This clonotype was recorded many times. The V and J genes are TRBV27 and TRBJ1-1; a possible D gene is TRBD1 (5 bases). Germline V gene data show CDR1 as MNHEY and CDR2 as SMNVEV (reference sequence). Trimming left V 1 base short and J 6 bases short, with 15 bases between. The CDR3 is made up of 15 amino acids. The CDR3: CASSLWAGSSPEAFF. The CDR3 region has the DNA TGTGCCAGCAGTTTATGGGCAGGGAGCTCCCCTGAAGCTTTCTTT.

This clonotype was observed many times. The gene calls are TRBV6-1 and TRBJ2-6; no clear D gene. From germline, CDR1 is MNHNS and CDR2 SASEGT. CDR3 length: 15 residues. Trimming stripped 1 base from V and 3 bases from J, with 7 bases between. The CDR3: CASSEVRDGANVLTF. In nucleotides, the CDR3 is TGTGCCAGCAGTGAAGTAAGGGATGGGGCCAACGTCCTGACTTTC.

Ten or more counts support this clonotype. The gene calls are TRBV7-2 and TRBJ1-1; TRBD1 agrees at 7 bases. From germline, CDR1 is SGHTA and CDR2 FQGNSA. The CDR3 has 14 residues. V lost 5 bases to trimming and J lost 8 bases; unmatched junction nucleotides: 11. CDR3 protein: CASSLKGGEREAFF. CDR3 coding DNA: TGTGCCAGCAGCCTAAAAGGGGGCGAGAGGGAAGCTTTCTTT.

This clonotype has a count of ten or more. The gene calls are TRBV11-2 and TRBJ2-6, with a possible D match to TRBD2 (7 bases). Per germline, CDR1 SGHAT and CDR2 FQNNGV. Trimming cost V 7 bases and J 2 bases, with 18 bases left between them. The CDR3 length is 17 residues. This CDR3 reads CASTPLRGAPGANVLTF. In nucleotides, the CDR3 is TGTGCCAGCACACCCTTACGGGGGGCCCCTGGGGCCAACGTCCTGACTTTC.

In this sample, this clonotype turned up many times. The chain couples TRBV9 to TRBJ2-2, with D possibly being TRBD1 (6 bases). This CDR3 is 17 amino acids long. Trimming removed 0 bases from V and 1 base from J, with 13 bases in between. Germline CDR1 is SGDLS and CDR2 is YYNGEE. The CDR3 DNA reads as TGTGCCAGCAGCGTAGTCTCAGGGGTATGGAACACCGGGGAGCTGTTTTTT. Protein sequence: CASSVVSGVWNTGELFF.

This clonotype was found many times. J is TRBJ1-2 and V is TRBV29-1; 7 nucleotides line up with TRBD1. This CDR3 spans 13 amino acids. In germline, CDR1 is SQVTM, CDR2 ANQGSEA. V dropped 1 base and J dropped 8; count of bases not matched to a gene: 7. CDR3 in amino acids: CSVEVGGGRGYTF. Written as DNA, the CDR3 is TGCAGCGTTGAAGTCGGAGGGGGCCGCGGCTACACCTTC.

At least ten counts were recorded for this clonotype. The V call is TRBV4-3, the J call TRBJ1-3, with a weak D call TRBD1 (5 bases). CDR3 length equals 15 residues. The germline CDR1 and CDR2 sequences are LGHNA and YSLEER. Trimming left V 5 bases short and J 0 bases short, with 11 bases between. The CDR3 region has the DNA TGCGCCAGCAGCGCGGGACGGAGCTCTGGAAACACCATATATTTT. Residues: CASSAGRSSGNTIYF.

This clonotype occurred many times. The rearrangement joins TRBV7-9 to TRBJ2-5; D is tentatively TRBD1 or TRBD2 (6 bases each). The V end was cut by 4 bases, the J end by 5 bases, with 23 bases between. This CDR3 spans 17 amino acids. Germline-derived CDR1 and CDR2 are SEHNR and FQNEAQ (reference sequence). CDR3 coding DNA: TGTGCCAGCAGCTCATCCTTACTCCGCGGAGGGGGGGAGACCCAGTACTTC. Translated: CASSSSLLRGGGETQYF. The complete variable domain, with remaining parts taken from reference TRBV7-9 and TRBJ2-5, reads DTGVSQNPRHKITKRGQNVTFRCDPISEHNRLYWYRQTLGQGPEFLTYFQNEAQLEKSRLLSDRFSAERPKGSFSTLEIQRTEQGDSAMYLCASSSSLLRGGGETQYFGPGTRLLVL.

The CDR3 coding sequence is TGTGCCAGCAGTTTACGGGACAGGGGCCAGGGCTACACCTTC. It translates to CASSLRDRGQGYTF. The V call is TRBV12-3 or TRBV12-4, the J call TRBJ1-2; 10 bases align to TRBD1. The junction had 5 bases not matched to a gene; V was cut back by 2 bases and J by 8 bases. The CDR3 sequence is 14 residues long.

There are many counts of this clonotype. The rearrangement links TRBV6-1 to TRBJ2-4; possibly TRBD1 or TRBD2 for D (5 bases each). The V and J ends lost 5 bases and 6 bases respectively, with 17 bases between them. Germline lookup yields CDR1 MNHNS and CDR2 SASEGT. This CDR3 is built from 15 residues. The CDR3 nucleotides read TGTGCCAGCAGTCCCAGCGAGGGGATGAGAAACATTCAGTACTTC. Translated, it gives CASSPSEGMRNIQYF.

This clonotype was observed many times. The chain carries TRBV27 and TRBJ2-2; 9 bases match TRBD2. CDR3 length: 15 residues. The germline CDR1 and CDR2 sequences are MNHEY and SMNVEV (reference sequence). V lost 4 bases, J lost 3 bases, and 3 bases stayed unmatched. CDR3 in DNA: TGTGCCAGCAGTTCTAGCGGGACCGACACCGGGGAGCTGTTTTTT. Its protein product is CASSSSGTDTGELFF.

The chain is built from TRBV12-3 or TRBV12-4 and TRBJ2-7; D might be TRBD1 (5 bases). V was cut by 7 bases and J by 3 bases, with 19 bases left in between. This CDR3 has 15 amino acids. This CDR3 reads CASKDTGLNLYEQYF. The CDR3 bases are TGTGCCAGCAAAGACACAGGTTTAAACCTCTACGAGCAGTACTTC.

This clonotype was counted at least ten times. The chain has TRBV12-3 or TRBV12-4 and TRBJ1-3; 8 positions match TRBD1. V shed 10 bases and J 2 bases; nucleotides not matched to a gene: 4. The CDR3 loop spans 13 amino acids. The CDR3 sequence: CATGQGTGNTIYF. The CDR3 DNA sequence: TGTGCCACCGGACAGGGAACTGGAAACACCATATATTTT.

This chain links TRBV30 with TRBJ2-7; 9 bases agree with TRBD1. The junction had 9 bases not matched to a gene; V was cut back by 7 bases and J by 5 bases. CDR3 size: 13 residues. Germline V lookup: CDR1 GTSNPN, CDR2 SVGIG (reference sequence). The CDR3 is CASTGTGYHEQYF. DNA for the CDR3: TGTGCCTCGACCGGGACAGGGTACCACGAGCAGTACTTC.

This clonotype was recorded at least ten times. This chain connects TRBV12-5 to TRBJ2-2; the D call may be TRBD1 or TRBD2 (5 bases each). Looked up from germline, CDR1 is LGHNT and CDR2 is FRNRAP. This CDR3 contains 14 residues. V lost 4 bases, J lost 3 bases, and 9 bases lay in between. CDR3 sequence (DNA): TGTGCTAGTGGTTCGATGGGGGACACCGGGGAGCTGTTTTTT. This codes for CASGSMGDTGELFF.

This clonotype was counted many times. The chain employs TRBV30 and TRBJ1-1; perhaps TRBD1 as D (6 bases). Germline V CDR1 and CDR2: GTSNPN, SVGIG (reference sequence). The CDR3 runs to 13 residues. V gave up 3 bases and J gave up 0 bases, with 8 bases separating them. In DNA form, the CDR3 reads TGTGCCTGGAGGACAGGCATGAACACTGAAGCTTTCTTT. It translates to CAWRTGMNTEAFF.

This clonotype was observed many times. The chain employs TRBV9 and TRBJ2-7; 7 bases map to TRBD2. This CDR3 comprises 16 residues. V lost 3 bases and J lost 2; bases outside the gene matches: 11. Germline V lookup: CDR1 SGDLS, CDR2 YYNGEE. CDR3 nucleotide sequence: TGTGCCAGCAGCGAAAGGGTAGCGGGTTCCGCCTACGAGCAGTACTTC. Amino acid sequence: CASSERVAGSAYEQYF.

This clonotype came up many times. The chain recombines TRBV7-2 with TRBJ2-7; 10 nucleotides line up with TRBD2. The CDR3 is 14 amino acids. The V gene end was trimmed by 5 bases and the J gene end by 12 bases; junction bases not matched to a gene: 13. CDR1 is SGHTA, CDR2 FQGNSA, per germline. DNA for the CDR3: TGTGCCAGCAGCCCTCGGACTAGCGGTCAGTTGCTGTACTTC. This codes for CASSPRTSGQLLYF.

This clonotype has only a few counts. The V gene is TRBV12-3 or TRBV12-4, the J gene TRBJ2-7, with D perhaps being TRBD1 or TRBD2 (5 bases each). The V and J ends lost 6 bases and 2 bases respectively, with 11 bases between them. The CDR3 has 13 residues. CDR3 sequence reads: CASSRDGTYEQYF. The CDR3 DNA reads as TGTGCCAGCAGCCGGGACGGGACCTACGAGCAGTACTTC.

V is TRBV6-2 or TRBV6-3 and J is TRBJ2-5; 10 positions agree with TRBD2. CDR1 is MNHEY, CDR2 SVGEGT, per germline. Germline trimming cut 6 bases from V and 2 bases from J; bases unmatched to any gene: 12. This CDR3 is 17 amino acids long. The CDR3 DNA is TGTGCCAGCAGCTACATGAGCGGGAGGGCCATACAAGAGACCCAGTACTTC. Encoded protein: CASSYMSGRAIQETQYF.

Remarks on this clonotype: The junction departs from germline at one end; a sequencing error may be responsible. This chain uses TRBV27 with TRBJ1-5, with D tentatively TRBD1 (6 bases). The CDR3 totals 16 residues. Germline lookup yields CDR1 MNHEY and CDR2 SMNVEV (reference sequence). The CDR3 region has the DNA TGTGCCAGCAGTCTCTCCTATTTCAGGGACAATCAGCCCCAGCCTTTT. This translates into CASSLSYFRDNQPQPF.

This clonotype occurred many times. The chain combines TRBV19 with TRBJ2-1; 8 bases map to TRBD2. The CDR3 length is 13 residues. Trimming removed 3 bases from V and 9 bases from J; junction bases left unmatched: 4. Germline V gene sequence: CDR1 LNHDA, CDR2 SQIVND (reference sequence). CDR3 bases: TGTGCCAGTAGTATGCGGGGGGCACCTGAGCAGTTCTTC. It yields the protein CASSMRGAPEQFF.

This clonotype appeared a few times. The V and J genes are TRBV5-1 and TRBJ1-1; perhaps TRBD1 as D (6 bases). The CDR3 length is 15 residues. The germline V gene has CDR1 SGHRS and CDR2 YFSETQ. Trimming took off 6 bases at V and 3 bases at J, with 18 bases between the two ends. The DNA for the CDR3 is TGCGCCAGCACCCGGGTAACAGGGCCCGACACTGAAGCTTTCTTT. Residues: CASTRVTGPDTEAFF.

The V call is TRBV30, the J call TRBJ1-2, with 7 bases lining up with TRBD1. The CDR3 loop spans 13 amino acids. CDR1 and CDR2 from the germline V gene are GTSNPN and SVGIG (reference sequence). J lost 8 bases, V lost 1 base, and 7 bases had no gene match. The CDR3 DNA sequence: TGTGCCTGGAGTGCGGAGGGGGCGGGGGGCTACACCTTC. Amino acids: CAWSAEGAGGYTF.